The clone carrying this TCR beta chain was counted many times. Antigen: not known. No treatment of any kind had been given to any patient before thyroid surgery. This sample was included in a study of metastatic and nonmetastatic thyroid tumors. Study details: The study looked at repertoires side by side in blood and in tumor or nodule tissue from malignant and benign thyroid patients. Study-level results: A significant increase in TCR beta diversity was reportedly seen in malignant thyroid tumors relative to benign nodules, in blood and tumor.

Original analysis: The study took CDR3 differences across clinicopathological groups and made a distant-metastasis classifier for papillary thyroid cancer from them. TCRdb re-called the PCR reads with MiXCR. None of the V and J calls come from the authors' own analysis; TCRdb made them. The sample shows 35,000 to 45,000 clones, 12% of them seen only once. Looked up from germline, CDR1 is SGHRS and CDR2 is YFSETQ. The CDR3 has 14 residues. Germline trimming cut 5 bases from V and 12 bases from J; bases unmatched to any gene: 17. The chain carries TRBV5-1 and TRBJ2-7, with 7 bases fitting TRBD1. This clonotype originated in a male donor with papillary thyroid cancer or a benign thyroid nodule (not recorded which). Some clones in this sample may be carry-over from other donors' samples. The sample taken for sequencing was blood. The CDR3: CASRTGTEIGLWYF. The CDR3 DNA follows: TGCGCCAGCAGGACCGGGACAGAGATCGGTCTTTGGTACTTC.